The 13 T cell receptor beta chains in this list originate from one sample, sequenced in a study of Graves' ophthalmopathy and Graves' hyperthyroidism. RNA served as the template for amplifying TCR beta CDR3 regions. HTBI primers primed a first-round RT-PCR, and a second-round multiplex PCR followed. TCRdb re-called the multiplex PCR reads with MiXCR, one entry per CDR3 protein. Of about 230,000 distinct CDR3 sequences listed, 45% are singletons. Sequenced: peripheral blood. Receptors originate from an adult man with Graves' ophthalmopathy.

This chain uses TRBV5-8 with TRBJ2-5; D call uncertain. The V end lost 0 bases, the J end lost 3 bases, and 3 bases lay between the germline ends. The CDR3 extends over 12 amino acids. Germline loops: CDR1 SGHTS, CDR2 YDEGEE. The CDR3 loop is CASSLEEETQYF. The CDR3 region has the DNA TGTGCCAGCAGCTTGGAAGAAGAGACCCAGTACTTC.

The chain is built from TRBV20-1 and TRBJ2-7, with 8 nucleotides matching TRBD2. Looked up from germline, CDR1 is DFQATT and CDR2 is SNEGSKA (reference sequence). The J segment lost 3 bases and the V segment lost 2 bases, leaving 9 bases of the junction unmatched. CDR3 size: 15 residues. Here the CDR3 reads CSARPTAGGIYEQYF. In nucleotides, the CDR3 is TGCAGTGCTAGACCAACGGCGGGAGGCATCTACGAGCAGTACTTC.

In this sample, this clonotype turned up a few times. The rearrangement joins TRBV7-3 to TRBJ2-5; D uncertain. Germline V lookup: CDR1 SGHTA, CDR2 FQGTGA. The CDR3 runs to 15 residues. V dropped 3 bases and J dropped 5 bases, with 16 bases sitting between them. CDR3 in amino acids: CASSFGTGIWETQYF. CDR3 bases: TGTGCCAGCAGCTTTGGTACCGGCATTTGGGAGACCCAGTACTTC.

The CDR3: CASSRPSGTGGSYEQYF. CDR3 nucleotide sequence: TGCGCCAGCAGCCGACCAAGCGGGACAGGGGGAAGTTACGAGCAGTACTTC. V is TRBV4-1 and J is TRBJ2-7, with 11 bases lining up with TRBD1. The germline CDR1 and CDR2 sequences are MGHRA and YSYEKL. Unmatched junction bases numbered 12, after V lost 4 bases and J lost 4 bases. The CDR3 loop spans 17 amino acids.

This clonotype showed up many times. The chain combines TRBV7-9 with TRBJ1-2, with unresolved D. Germline CDR1 reads SEHNR; CDR2 reads FQNEAQ (reference sequence). This CDR3 has 12 residues. Trimming shortened V by 8 bases and J by 6 bases, and 13 bases separated the two germline ends. This CDR3 is CASFRPDHGYTF. The CDR3, as DNA: TGTGCCAGCTTCCGGCCAGACCATGGCTACACCTTC. Variable domain in full (rest from reference TRBV7-9 and TRBJ1-2): DTGVSQNPRHKITKRGQNVTFRCDPISEHNRLYWYRQTLGQGPEFLTYFQNEAQLEKSRLLSDRFSAERPKGSFSTLEIQRTEQGDSAMYLCASFRPDHGYTFGSGTRLTVV.

The chain recombines TRBV2 with TRBJ2-7, with 8 bases that match TRBD1. Germline V gives CDR1 SNHLY, CDR2 FYNNEI. CDR3 length equals 12 residues. The J segment lost 9 bases and the V segment lost 9 bases, leaving 10 bases of the junction unmatched. Here the CDR3 reads CARGTGRNRQYF. The CDR3 DNA reads TGTGCCAGGGGGACAGGAAGGAATCGGCAGTACTTC.

This chain connects TRBV4-1 to TRBJ2-5; 13 bases are shared with TRBD2. V dropped 1 base and J dropped 2; count of bases not matched to a gene: 7. CDR3 length: 18 residues. Per germline, CDR1 MGHRA and CDR2 YSYEKL. CDR3 bases: TGCGCCAGCAGCCAAGTCCGGACTAGCGGGGGAGGGCAAGAGACCCAGTACTTC. Encoded protein: CASSQVRTSGGGQETQYF.

Note on this clonotype: A much larger clone lies one base from this, so it may be a read error. This rearrangement joins TRBV11-3 to TRBJ2-7; no clear D. Looked up from germline, CDR1 is SGHNT and CDR2 is YENEEA. CDR3 length equals 12 residues. CDR3 sequence reads: CASSQSSIERYF. The CDR3 coding sequence is TGTGCCAGCAGCCAGTCTAGTATCGAGCGGTACTTC.

About this clonotype itself: Because the CDR3 is missing its conserved closing phenylalanine or tryptophan, this is likely a read error. No DNA is shown, since the ends of the CDR3 on it are uncertain; the CDR3 is the one TCRdb lists. The chain's CDR3 is CATSDFGRPNY. The rearrangement joins TRBV24-1 to TRBJ1-4. Germline values: CDR1 KGHDR, CDR2 SFDVKD. The CDR3 spans 11 residues, counting both ends.

The V call is TRBV7-3, the J call TRBJ2-6; tentative D call: TRBD1 (6 bases). The CDR3 is 18 residues long. Germline CDR1 SGHTA, CDR2 FQGTGA. Trimming stripped 6 bases from V and 0 bases from J, with 18 bases between. DNA for the CDR3: TGTGCCAGCAGTTACTACAGGGTATCCGGCTCTGGGGCCAACGTCCTGACTTTC. It translates to CASSYYRVSGSGANVLTF.

Comment on this clonotype: Given a much more abundant clone one base away, this may be a read error. The V gene is TRBV29-1, the J gene TRBJ2-6; D not resolved. The CDR3 has 12 amino acids. Germline assignment: CDR1 SQVTM and CDR2 ANQGSEA. CDR3 protein: CSVESEANVLTF. CDR3 DNA sequence: TGCAGCGTTGAGTCTGAGGCCAACGTCCTGACTTTC.

The J gene is TRBJ2-2, the V gene TRBV19; D uncertain. The CDR3 is 13 residues long. With 7 bases removed from V and 0 bases from J, the gap between germline ends came to 6 bases. Germline assignment: CDR1 LNHDA and CDR2 SQIVND (reference sequence). The CDR3 sequence is CASTFANTGELFF. In DNA form, the CDR3 reads TGTGCCAGTACGTTTGCGAACACCGGGGAGCTGTTTTTT.

This chain connects TRBV7-2 to TRBJ2-7; the match to TRBD1 covers 9 bases. V was clipped by 7 bases and J by 5 bases; unmatched bases: 9. The germline CDR1 and CDR2 sequences are SGHTA and FQGNSA. CDR3 length equals 14 residues. The CDR3 DNA sequence: TGTGCCAGCACTACCGGGACAGGGTCACACGAGCAGTACTTC. Translated: CASTTGTGSHEQYF.